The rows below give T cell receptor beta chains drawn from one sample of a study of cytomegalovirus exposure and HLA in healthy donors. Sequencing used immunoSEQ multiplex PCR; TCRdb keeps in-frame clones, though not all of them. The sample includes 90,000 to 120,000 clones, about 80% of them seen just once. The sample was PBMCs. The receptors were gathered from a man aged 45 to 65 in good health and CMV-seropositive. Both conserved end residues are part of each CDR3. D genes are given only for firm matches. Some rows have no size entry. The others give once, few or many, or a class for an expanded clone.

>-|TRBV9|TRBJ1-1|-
TGTGCCAGCAGCCCACGCGGGGGGGTGAACACTGAAGCTTTCTTT
CASSPRGGVNTEAFF
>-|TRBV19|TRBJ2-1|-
TGTGCCAGTAGTATATTCGGTGGTCCGTCGAACAATGAGCAGTTCTTC
CASSIFGGPSNNEQFF
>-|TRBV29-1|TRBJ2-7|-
TGCAGCGTTCTAGGGGGGGACTCCTACGAGCAGTACTTC
CSVLGGDSYEQYF
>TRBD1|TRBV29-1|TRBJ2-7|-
TGCAGCGTTGAAGGTGTCGAAACAGGGGGGGAGCAGTACTTC
CSVEGVETGGEQYF
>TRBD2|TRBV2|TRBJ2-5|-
TGTGCCAGCACGGGAGGAATTGGGGAGACCCAGTACTTC
CASTGGIGETQYF
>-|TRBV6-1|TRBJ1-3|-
TGTGCCAGCAGTGTCGTTGGAAACACCATATATTTT
CASSVVGNTIYF
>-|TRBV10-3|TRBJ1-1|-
TGTGCCACCTCTATGGGAGAAACAGGGAGCACTGAAGCTTTCTTT
CATSMGETGSTEAFF
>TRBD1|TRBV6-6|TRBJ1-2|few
TGTGCCAGCAGTTATTCCGGACAGGACTATGGCTACACCTTC
CASSYSGQDYGYTF
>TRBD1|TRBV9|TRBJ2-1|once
TGTGCCAGCAGCCCGCAGGGACAGGGTTCATACAATGAGCAGTTCTTC
CASSPQGQGSYNEQFF
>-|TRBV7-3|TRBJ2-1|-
TGTGCCAGCAGCTTACTAGGGGGAAGCTCCTACAATGAGCAGTTCTTC
CASSLLGGSSYNEQFF
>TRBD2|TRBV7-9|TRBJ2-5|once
TGTGCCAGCAGACGTCCCGGGACTAGCGACCAAGAGACCCAGTACTTC
CASRRPGTSDQETQYF
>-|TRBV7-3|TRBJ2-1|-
TGTGCCAGCAGGCTTCCGACGACAGACAATGAGCAGTTCTTC
CASRLPTTDNEQFF
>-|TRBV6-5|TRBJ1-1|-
TGTGCCAGCAGTTACCCCGGGGGACCTAGGGACACTGAAGCTTTCTTT
CASSYPGGPRDTEAFF
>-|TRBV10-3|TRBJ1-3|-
TGTGCCATCAGTGAGGGTCGGTCTTCTGGAAACACCATATATTTT
CAISEGRSSGNTIYF
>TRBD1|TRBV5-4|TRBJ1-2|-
TGTGCCAGCAGCTCGGGACAGTCTAGCTTCCTGGTTGGCGGCTACACCTTC
CASSSGQSSFLVGGYTF
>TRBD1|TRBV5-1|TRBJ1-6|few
TGCGCCAGCAGCCTGGGACAGGGGAATTCACCCCTCCACTTT
CASSLGQGNSPLHF
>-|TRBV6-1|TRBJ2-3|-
TGTGCCAGCAGTGTAACACCAGGCCGGGATACGCAGTATTTT
CASSVTPGRDTQYF
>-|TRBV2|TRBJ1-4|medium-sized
TGTGCCAGCAGTTATAATGGAGAACTGTTTTTT
CASSYNGELFF
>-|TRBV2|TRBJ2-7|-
TGTGCCAGCAGGATCCGGGACTTATCCAACGAGCAGTACTTC
CASRIRDLSNEQYF
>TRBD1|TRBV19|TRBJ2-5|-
TGTGCCAGTAGTGCCCGACAGGGCCAAGAGACCCAGTACTTC
CASSARQGQETQYF
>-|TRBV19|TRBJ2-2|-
TGTGCCAGTAGTATTGGAGGGGGCTGGGGCGGGGAGCTGTTTTTT
CASSIGGGWGGELFF
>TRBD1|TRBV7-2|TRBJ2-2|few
TGTGCCAGCAGCTTCCAGGGGGACGGGGAGCTGTTTTTT
CASSFQGDGELFF
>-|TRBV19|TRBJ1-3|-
TGTGCCAGTACCTACGATACGGACACCATATATTTT
CASTYDTDTIYF
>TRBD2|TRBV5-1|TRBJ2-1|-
TGCGCCAGCAGATTGTCCGGGACTAGCGGGGGAAATGAGCAGTTCTTC
CASRLSGTSGGNEQFF
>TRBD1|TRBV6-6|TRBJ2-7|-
TGTGCCAGCACTGACCCCCGGACAGGGGGTGTCCACGAGCAGTACTTC
CASTDPRTGGVHEQYF
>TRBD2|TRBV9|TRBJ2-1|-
TGTGCCAGCAGCGCCGGGACTAGCGCCGATGAGCAGTTCTTC
CASSAGTSADEQFF
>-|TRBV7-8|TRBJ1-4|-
TGTGCCAGCAGCTTGGGGCCTAATGAAAAACTGTTTTTT
CASSLGPNEKLFF
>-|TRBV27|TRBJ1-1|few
TGTGCCAGCAGTTTCAGCGGCCGGGTCACTGAAGCTTTCTTT
CASSFSGRVTEAFF
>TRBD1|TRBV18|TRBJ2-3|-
TGTGCCAGCTCAGCGACAGGGGAGGTGATGGATACGCAGTATTTT
CASSATGEVMDTQYF
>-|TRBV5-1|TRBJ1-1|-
TGCGCCAGCAGCTTGAATTGGGCAGGGATTGAAGCTTTCTTT
CASSLNWAGIEAFF
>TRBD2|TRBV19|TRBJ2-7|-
TGTGCCAGTAGTACTAGACTAGCGGGAGGTGGCGAGCAGTACTTC
CASSTRLAGGGEQYF